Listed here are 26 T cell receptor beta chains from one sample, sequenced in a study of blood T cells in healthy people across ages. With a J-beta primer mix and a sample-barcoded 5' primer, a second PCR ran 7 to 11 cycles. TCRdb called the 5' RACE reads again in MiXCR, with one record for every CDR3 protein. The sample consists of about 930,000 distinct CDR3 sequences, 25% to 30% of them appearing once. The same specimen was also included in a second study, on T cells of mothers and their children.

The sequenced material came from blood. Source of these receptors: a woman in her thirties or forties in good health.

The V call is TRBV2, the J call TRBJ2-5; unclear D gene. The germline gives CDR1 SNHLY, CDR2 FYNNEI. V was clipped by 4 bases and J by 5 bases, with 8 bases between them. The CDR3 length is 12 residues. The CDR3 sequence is CASSGQAETQYF. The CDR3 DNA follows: TGTGCCAGCAGTGGACAAGCTGAGACCCAGTACTTC.

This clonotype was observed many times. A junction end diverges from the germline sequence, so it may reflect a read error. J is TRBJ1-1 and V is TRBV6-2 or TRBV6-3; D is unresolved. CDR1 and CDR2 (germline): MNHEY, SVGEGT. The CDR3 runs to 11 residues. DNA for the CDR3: TGCGCCAGCAGGCAAAACACTGAAGCTTTCTTT. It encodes CASRQNTEAFF.

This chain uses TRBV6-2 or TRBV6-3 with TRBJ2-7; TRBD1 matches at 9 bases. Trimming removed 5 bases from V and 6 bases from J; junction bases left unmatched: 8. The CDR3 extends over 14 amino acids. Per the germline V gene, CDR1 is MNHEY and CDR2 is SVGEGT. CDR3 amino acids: CASSTGTGSLEQYF. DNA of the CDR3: TGTGCCAGCAGTACCGGGACAGGGTCTCTCGAGCAGTACTTC.

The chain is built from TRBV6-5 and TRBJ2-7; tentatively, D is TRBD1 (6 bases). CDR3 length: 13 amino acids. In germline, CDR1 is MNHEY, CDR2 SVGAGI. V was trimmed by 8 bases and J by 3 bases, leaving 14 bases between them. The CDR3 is CASGPKDSYEQYF. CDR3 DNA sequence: TGTGCCAGCGGGCCCAAGGACAGCTACGAGCAGTACTTC.

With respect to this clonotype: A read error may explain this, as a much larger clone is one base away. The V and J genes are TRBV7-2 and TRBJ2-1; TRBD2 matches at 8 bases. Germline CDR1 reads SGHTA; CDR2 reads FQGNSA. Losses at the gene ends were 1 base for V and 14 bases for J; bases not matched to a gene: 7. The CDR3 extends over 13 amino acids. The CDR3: CTSSLDGRGAKFF. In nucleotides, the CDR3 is TGTACCAGCAGCTTAGACGGGCGGGGGGCCAAGTTCTTC. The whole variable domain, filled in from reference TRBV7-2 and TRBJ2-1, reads GAGVSQSPSNKVTEKGKDVELRCDPISGHTALYWYRQSLGQGLEFLIYFQGNSAPDKSGLPSDRFSAERTGGSVSTLTIQRTQQEDSAVYLCTSSLDGRGAKFFGPGTRLTVL.

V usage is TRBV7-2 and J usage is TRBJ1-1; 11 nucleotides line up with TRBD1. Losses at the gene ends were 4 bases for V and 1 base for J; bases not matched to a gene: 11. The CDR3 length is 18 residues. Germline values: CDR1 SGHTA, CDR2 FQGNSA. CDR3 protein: CASSSAPGTGGANTEAFF. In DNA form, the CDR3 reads TGTGCCAGCAGCTCGGCCCCCGGGACAGGGGGTGCGAACACTGAAGCTTTCTTT.

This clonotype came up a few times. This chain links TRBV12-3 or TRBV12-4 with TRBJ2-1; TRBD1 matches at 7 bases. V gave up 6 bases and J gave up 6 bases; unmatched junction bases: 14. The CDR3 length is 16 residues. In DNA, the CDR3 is TGTGCCAGCAGAGACCCCGGGACAGAATACAGCAATGAGCAGTTCTTC. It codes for CASRDPGTEYSNEQFF.

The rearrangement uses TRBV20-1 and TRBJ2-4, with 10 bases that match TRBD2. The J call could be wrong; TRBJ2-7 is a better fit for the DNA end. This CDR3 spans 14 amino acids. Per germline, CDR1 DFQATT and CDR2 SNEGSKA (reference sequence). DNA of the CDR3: TGCAGTGCCCTACTAGCGGGGCCCTGCTACGAGCAGTACTTC. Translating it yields CSALLAGPCYEQYF.

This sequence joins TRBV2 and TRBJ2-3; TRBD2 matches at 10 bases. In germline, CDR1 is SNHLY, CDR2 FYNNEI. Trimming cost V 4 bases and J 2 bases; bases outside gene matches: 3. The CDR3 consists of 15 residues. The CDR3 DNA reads TGTGCCAGCAGTGGGACTAGCGGACACACAGATACGCAGTATTTT. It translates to CASSGTSGHTDTQYF.

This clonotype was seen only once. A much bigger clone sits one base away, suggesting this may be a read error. The CDR3 nucleotides read TGTGCCAGCAGGTACGAGACAGCGTACTACAATGAGCAGTTCTTC. The encoded protein is CASRYETAYYNEQFF. V and J are TRBV11-2 and TRBJ2-1, with D tentatively TRBD1 (5 bases). Trimming took off 6 bases at V and 3 bases at J, with 15 bases between the two ends. CDR3 size: 15 residues. Germline CDR1 is SGHAT and CDR2 is FQNNGV.

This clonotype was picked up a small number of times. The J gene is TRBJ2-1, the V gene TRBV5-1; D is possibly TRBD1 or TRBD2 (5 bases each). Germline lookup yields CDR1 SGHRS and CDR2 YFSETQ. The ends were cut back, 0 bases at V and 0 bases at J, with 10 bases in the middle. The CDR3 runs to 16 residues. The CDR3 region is CASSLGGFSSYNEQFF. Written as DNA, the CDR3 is TGCGCCAGCAGCTTGGGGGGGTTTAGCTCCTACAATGAGCAGTTCTTC.

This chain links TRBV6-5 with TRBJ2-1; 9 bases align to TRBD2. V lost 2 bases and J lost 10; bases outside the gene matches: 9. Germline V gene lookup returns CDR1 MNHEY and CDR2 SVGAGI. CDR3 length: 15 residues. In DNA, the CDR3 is TGTGCCAGCAGTTACGGGCTAGCGGGGTTGGGGGAGCAGTTCTTC. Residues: CASSYGLAGLGEQFF.

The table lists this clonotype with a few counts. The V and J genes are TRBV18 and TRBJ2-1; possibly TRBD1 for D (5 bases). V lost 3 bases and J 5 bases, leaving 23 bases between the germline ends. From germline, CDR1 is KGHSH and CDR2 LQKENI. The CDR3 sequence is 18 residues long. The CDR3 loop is CASSPQTDPTPRNNEQFF. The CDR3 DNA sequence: TGTGCCAGCTCACCCCAGACAGATCCGACGCCACGGAACAATGAGCAGTTCTTC.

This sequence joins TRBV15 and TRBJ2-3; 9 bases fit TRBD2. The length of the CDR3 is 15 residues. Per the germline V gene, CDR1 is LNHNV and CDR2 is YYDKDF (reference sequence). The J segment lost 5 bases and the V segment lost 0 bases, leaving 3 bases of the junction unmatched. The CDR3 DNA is TGTGCCACCAGCAGAGAGGTAGCGGGAGAAGATACGCAGTATTTT. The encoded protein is CATSREVAGEDTQYF.

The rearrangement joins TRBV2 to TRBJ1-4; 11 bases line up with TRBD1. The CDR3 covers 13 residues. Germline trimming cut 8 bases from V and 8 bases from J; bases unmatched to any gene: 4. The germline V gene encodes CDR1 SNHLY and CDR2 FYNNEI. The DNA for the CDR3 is TGTGCCAGCGATGGGACAGGGGGGGAAAAACTGTTTTTT. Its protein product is CASDGTGGEKLFF. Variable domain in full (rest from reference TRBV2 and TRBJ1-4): EPEVTQTPSHQVTQMGQEVILRCVPISNHLYFYWYRQILGQKVEFLVSFYNNEISEKSEIFDDQFSVERPDGSNFTLKIRSTKLEDSAMYFCASDGTGGEKLFFGSGTQLSVL.

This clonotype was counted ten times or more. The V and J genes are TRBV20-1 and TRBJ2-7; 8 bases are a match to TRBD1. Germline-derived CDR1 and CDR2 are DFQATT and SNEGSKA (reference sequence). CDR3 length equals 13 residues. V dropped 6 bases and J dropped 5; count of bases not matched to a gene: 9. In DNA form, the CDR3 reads TGCAGTGCCCCCCGACAGGGGTTGGACGAGCAGTACTTC. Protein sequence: CSAPRQGLDEQYF.

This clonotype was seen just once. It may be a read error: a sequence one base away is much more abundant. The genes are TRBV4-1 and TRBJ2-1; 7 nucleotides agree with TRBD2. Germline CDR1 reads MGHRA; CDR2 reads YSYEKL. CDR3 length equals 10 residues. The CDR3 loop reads CVSGVGEQFF. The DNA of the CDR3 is TGCGTCAGCGGGGTCGGTGAGCAGTTCTTC.

The CDR3 here is CASSLSPGRAGELFF. The CDR3 DNA is TGTGCCAGCAGTTTATCCCCAGGGAGGGCCGGGGAGCTGTTTTTT. This chain joins TRBV27 and TRBJ2-2; 7 bases line up with TRBD2. The V segment lost 0 bases and the J segment 6 bases; nucleotides outside the gene matches: 4. The germline CDR1 and CDR2 sequences are MNHEY and SMNVEV (reference sequence). The CDR3 consists of 15 residues.

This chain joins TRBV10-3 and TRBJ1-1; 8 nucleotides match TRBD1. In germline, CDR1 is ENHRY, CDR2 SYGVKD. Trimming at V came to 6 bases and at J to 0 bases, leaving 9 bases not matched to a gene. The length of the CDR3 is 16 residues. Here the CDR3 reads CAIRDRDRSMNTEAFF. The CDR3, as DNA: TGTGCCATCAGGGACCGGGACAGGTCCATGAACACTGAAGCTTTCTTT.

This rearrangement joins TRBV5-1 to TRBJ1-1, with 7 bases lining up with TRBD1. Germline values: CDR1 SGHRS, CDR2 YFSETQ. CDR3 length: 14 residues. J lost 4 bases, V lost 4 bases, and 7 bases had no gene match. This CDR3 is CASSMTGWGTEAFF. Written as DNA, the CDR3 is TGCGCCAGCAGCATGACAGGGTGGGGCACTGAAGCTTTCTTT.

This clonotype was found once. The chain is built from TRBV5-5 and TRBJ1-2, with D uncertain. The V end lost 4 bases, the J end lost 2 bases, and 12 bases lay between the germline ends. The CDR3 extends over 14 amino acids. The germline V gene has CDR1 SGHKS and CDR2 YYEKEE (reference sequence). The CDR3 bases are TGTGCCAGCAGCACGGCCGGCAGGAACTATGGCTACACCTTC. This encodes CASSTAGRNYGYTF.

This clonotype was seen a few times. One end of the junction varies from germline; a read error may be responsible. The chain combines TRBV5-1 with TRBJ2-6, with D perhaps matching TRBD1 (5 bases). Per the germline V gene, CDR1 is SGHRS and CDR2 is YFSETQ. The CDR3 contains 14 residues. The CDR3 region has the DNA TGCACCAGCAGTTCAGGGTCTGGGGCCAACGTCCTGACTTTC. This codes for CTSSSGSGANVLTF.

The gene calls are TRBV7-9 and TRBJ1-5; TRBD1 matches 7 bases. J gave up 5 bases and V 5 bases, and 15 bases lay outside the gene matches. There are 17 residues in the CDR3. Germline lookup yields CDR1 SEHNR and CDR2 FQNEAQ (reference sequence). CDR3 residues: CASSPLVWGQRDQPQHF. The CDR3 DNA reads TGTGCCAGCAGCCCCCTCGTTTGGGGACAGAGGGATCAGCCCCAGCATTTT.

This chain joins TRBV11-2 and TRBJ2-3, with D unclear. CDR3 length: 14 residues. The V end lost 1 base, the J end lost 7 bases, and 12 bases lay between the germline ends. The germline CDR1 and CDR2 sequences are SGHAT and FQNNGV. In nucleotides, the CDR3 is TGTGCCAGCAGCTTAGGTACTGCTATGAATACGCAGTATTTT. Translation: CASSLGTAMNTQYF.

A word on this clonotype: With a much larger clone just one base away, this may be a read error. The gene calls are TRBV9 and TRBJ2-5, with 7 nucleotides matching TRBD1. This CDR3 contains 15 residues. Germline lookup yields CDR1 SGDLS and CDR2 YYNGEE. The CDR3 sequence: CASSVTTGSQEIQYF. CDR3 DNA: TGTGCCAGCAGCGTCACGACAGGGTCACAAGAGATCCAGTACTTC.

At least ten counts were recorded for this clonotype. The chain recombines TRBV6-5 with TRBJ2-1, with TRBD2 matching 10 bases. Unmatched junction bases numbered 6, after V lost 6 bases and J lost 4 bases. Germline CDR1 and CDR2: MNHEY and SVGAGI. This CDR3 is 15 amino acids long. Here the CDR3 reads CASSKRGGLYNEQFF. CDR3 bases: TGTGCCAGCAGCAAGCGGGGGGGGCTTTACAATGAGCAGTTCTTC.